This TCR beta chain appears in the sequencing data of a study of blood T cell repertoires in COVID-19. Assay: immunoSEQ multiplex PCR; the TCRdb copy retains only in-frame clones and omits some. The data hold about 250,000 clones, with over 75% observed a single time. Researchers sorted participants into cohorts using their self-reported clinical history. CDR1 and CDR2 (germline): LNHNV, YYDKDF (reference sequence). Trimming at V came to 1 base and at J to 3 bases, leaving 12 bases not matched to a gene. The CDR3 contains 18 residues. The chain recombines TRBV15 with TRBJ1-5; 7 bases are shared with TRBD1. The specimen was PBMCs or T cells enriched from blood (not recorded which). The clonotype comes from a woman under 30 who had recovered from COVID-19. The CDR3, as DNA: TGTGCCACCAGCAGAGCCCTAGGGACAGTAGGGACCAATCAGCCCCAGCATTTT. Its translation: CATSRALGTVGTNQPQHF. Together with reference TRBV15 and TRBJ1-5, the CDR3 gives the full variable domain: DAMVIQNPRYQVTQFGKPVTLSCSQTLNHNVMYWYQQKSSQAPKLLFHYYDKDFNNEADTPDNFQSRRPNTSFCFLDIRSPGLGDTAMYLCATSRALGTVGTNQPQHFGDGTRLSIL.